This TCR beta chain was observed in a study of cytomegalovirus exposure and HLA in healthy donors (dated by TCRdb to about 2017). Concerning the study at large: A later analysis indicated that the 90 to 150 validation repertoires were generated on the platform also employed for the approximately 700 repertoires of the first cohort. To predict cytomegalovirus infection status, the study combined high-throughput TCR immunosequencing, statistical association of individual TCRs with disease status, and machine learning. A separate validation cohort of over 95 different subjects was used in addition to the approximately 610-subject first cohort. The study aimed to test whether cataloging public T cell receptors could reveal signatures of past pathogen exposure. Broader findings and caveats from the paper: While some public TCRs were present in many individuals, most TCR sequences turned up only very rarely across donors. Subsequent analysis determined that TCRs grouped into clusters in the first cohort also showed a tendency toward co-occurrence across the 120 validation repertoires, and roughly 95% of cluster scores exceeded 0. It was suggested by the authors that the approach could potentially be generalized to other disease states and immunological phenotypes. A few of the identified cytomegalovirus-associated TCR beta chains were confirmed in vitro to be specific for cytomegalovirus antigens. The classifier was reported to diagnose cytomegalovirus status with high specificity and sensitivity in both the original and validation cohorts. The study listed 150 to 200 TCR beta chains as associated with cytomegalovirus. A later analysis lacked HLA typing for the validation cohort, so it scored co-occurrence in that cohort across all 110 or so repertoires.

Of note for this clone: It has no known antigen specificity. Base-call qualities are not available, and no considerably larger clone is one nucleotide away.

The donors were included in the validation cohort of approximately 130 subjects, a group kept apart from the roughly 690-subject first cohort. The CDR3 numbers 16 residues from cysteine through phenylalanine. Kept here is only the CDR3 DNA, which spans 48 bases and is read in frame from base 1. Trimming takes 0 bases off V and 14 bases off J; junction bases not matched to a gene: 12. For CDR1 and CDR2, the germline V gene lists SGHRS and YFSETQ. Preparation of the library involved the immunoSEQ multiplex PCR assay. Turning to the authors' computational methods: A statistical classification framework was built for diagnosing cytomegalovirus status from the catalog of TCR beta chain sequences. TCRdb limited this immuneACCESS table to in-frame rearrangements with V and J called. A share of clones is missing; checked studies link under half to unresolved V genes, and the rest is unexplained. That table furnishes V, J and clone size, whereas the DNA furnished D and trimming. Present in this sample are some 290,000 clones, approximately 88% of which were seen just once. The ten largest clonotypes hold roughly 0.88% of the sample.

The sample consisted of PBMCs. This TCR came from a man aged 25-45 years in good health and CMV-seronegative. The sequence is built from TRBV5-1 and TRBJ1-6, with 9 central nucleotides matching TRBD1. CDR3 sequence: CASSLDSGQGGRALHF. At the DNA level, the sequence is TGCGCCAGCAGCTTGGACTCGGGACAGGGAGGAAGGGCCCTCCACTTT.